This T cell receptor (beta chain) was profiled in a study of T cells in localized non-small cell lung cancer. Germline CDR1 is MNHNY and CDR2 is SVGAGI (reference sequence). Trimming pared 8 bases from V and 4 bases from J, leaving 12 bases between. This CDR3 comprises 13 residues. With respect to this clone: As yet, its antigen is unknown.

Produced via immunoSEQ multiplex PCR; TCRdb's table is partial and in-frame only. Counted here are approximately 26,000 clones, around 90% occurring once; the ten biggest clones make up 4% to 5%. The study's findings and limits: Within adjacent lung there appeared a median approximately 60 of the top 100 tumor clones. The highest T cell clonality was in uninvolved adjacent lung, above tumor.

This sequence originates from a female donor of 60 years or more with stage II squamous cell lung carcinoma. V and J are TRBV6-6 and TRBJ1-3; D unclear. Sequencing was performed on peripheral blood, taken before any cancer treatment. The DNA for the CDR3 is TGTGCCAGCCAAGGGCGTAGGGGAAACACCATATATTTT. This gives the protein CASQGRRGNTIYF.